This record covers a single T cell receptor beta chain. Its antigen is still unknown. Per germline, CDR1 KGHSH and CDR2 LQKENI. V was shortened by 3 bases and J by 5 bases, with 14 bases between the two germline ends. The length of the CDR3 is 14 residues. Total RNA was isolated from each sample in quantities of at least 6 micrograms. Then a second PCR, running about 6 to 12 cycles, was carried out with a sample-barcoded 5' primer and a J-beta primer mix. TCRdb ran MiXCR on the 5' RACE reads and lists one entry per CDR3 protein. In the table there are hundreds of thousands of distinct CDR3 sequences, roughly 50% of which are singletons. These data are taken from a study of blood T cells in healthy people across ages. Study-level points and caveats: Naive CD4+ cells and diversity were both higher in long-lived donors than in aged donors.

The J gene is TRBJ2-7, the V gene TRBV18; D perhaps matches TRBD1 (6 bases). The source material was blood. The TCR comes from a woman aged 60-70 years in good health. The DNA for the CDR3 is TGTGCCAGCTCACCTCAGGCAGGGACAAACGAGCAGTACTTC. Protein sequence: CASSPQAGTNEQYF.